Listed here are 13 T cell receptor beta chains from one sample, sequenced in a study of identical twins. TCRdb re-derived calls from the 5' RACE reads in MiXCR, one entry per CDR3 protein. The table includes fewer than 800,000 distinct CDR3 sequences, just over 7% detected once. These sequences were also reported in another study, on yellow fever vaccine responses in identical twins.

Material: PBMCs. Every receptor here comes from a woman between 18 and 29 years old in good health.

This clonotype was seen a handful of times. This sequence joins TRBV7-9 and TRBJ2-3, with TRBD2 matching 9 bases. The CDR3 length is 15 residues. V shed 1 base and J 4 bases; nucleotides not matched to a gene: 3. Per the germline V gene, CDR1 is SEHNR and CDR2 is FQNEAQ (reference sequence). The CDR3 region is CASSLGTSDADTQYF. CDR3 nucleotides: TGTGCCAGCAGCTTAGGGACTAGCGACGCAGATACGCAGTATTTT.

The chain is built from TRBV7-7 and TRBJ2-1; TRBD2 might be the D (7 bases). V shed 1 base and J shed 5 bases, with 12 bases lying between them. The germline V gene encodes CDR1 SSHAT and CDR2 FNYEAQ (reference sequence). This CDR3 has 15 residues. CDR3 amino acids: CASSLGGGPHNEQFF. In nucleotides, the CDR3 is TGTGCCAGCAGCTTAGGCGGGGGCCCCCACAATGAGCAGTTCTTC.

This clonotype was recorded many times. V is TRBV24-1 and J is TRBJ2-3; D gene uncertain. Trimming removed 2 bases from V and 2 bases from J, with 16 bases in between. The CDR3 sequence is 17 residues long. From germline, CDR1 is KGHDR and CDR2 SFDVKD. The CDR3 is CATSDSRPNPNTDTQYF. The CDR3 bases are TGTGCCACCAGTGATTCCAGACCGAACCCAAACACAGATACGCAGTATTTT.

CDR3 amino acids: CASSLLQGTEAFF. The CDR3 DNA sequence: TGTGCCAGCAGCTTGCTCCAGGGCACTGAAGCTTTCTTT. J is TRBJ1-1 and V is TRBV11-2; TRBD1 is a possible D gene (5 bases). The CDR3 is 13 amino acids. Germline CDR1 reads SGHAT; CDR2 reads FQNNGV. The V end was cut by 3 bases, the J end by 4 bases, with 9 bases between.

This clonotype was seen only a few times. The chain combines TRBV15 with TRBJ2-7; no clear D. The CDR3 has 9 residues. Trimming took 1 base from V and 12 from J, leaving 4 bases between them. Germline values: CDR1 LNHNV, CDR2 YYDKDF (reference sequence). This CDR3 is CATSRGLYF. CDR3 bases: TGTGCCACCAGCAGAGGATTGTACTTC.

The chain joins TRBV12-3 or TRBV12-4 to TRBJ1-5; TRBD1 is a possible D gene (5 bases). The CDR3 totals 14 residues. Trimming left V 7 bases short and J 4 bases short, with 14 bases between. The CDR3 DNA reads as TGTGCCAGCAACGTAGAGGGGCTTAATCAGCCCCAGCATTTT. It yields the protein CASNVEGLNQPQHF.

V gene TRBV27 combines with J gene TRBJ2-2; D might be TRBD1 (6 bases). Trimming pared 4 bases from V and 6 bases from J, leaving 15 bases between. Germline V gives CDR1 MNHEY, CDR2 SMNVEV (reference sequence). The length of the CDR3 is 15 residues. The DNA of the CDR3 is TGTGCCAGCAGTTCCACCCAGGGGATCGCCGGGGAGCTGTTTTTT. Protein product: CASSSTQGIAGELFF.

This clonotype was observed many times. The rearrangement uses TRBV7-9 and TRBJ2-5; D could derive from TRBD1 or TRBD2 (5 bases each). The CDR3 length is 13 residues. CDR1 is SEHNR, CDR2 FQNEAQ, per germline (reference sequence). Trimming removed 5 bases from V and 4 bases from J, with 11 bases in between. The CDR3 coding sequence is TGTGCCAGCAGCGCCGGGACCGGAGAGACCCAGTACTTC. It codes for CASSAGTGETQYF.

This clonotype was observed at least ten times. This chain links TRBV20-1 with TRBJ1-2; 8 bases fit TRBD1. Looked up from germline, CDR1 is DFQATT and CDR2 is SNEGSKA (reference sequence). CDR3 length: 16 amino acids. The V segment lost 3 bases and the J segment 4 bases; nucleotides outside the gene matches: 13. This CDR3 is CSASATGANRFYGYTF. The CDR3 region has the DNA TGCAGTGCTAGCGCGACAGGGGCCAACAGGTTCTATGGCTACACCTTC.

The chain joins TRBV6-6 to TRBJ1-6; D is ambiguous. CDR3 length: 13 residues. The germline V gene has CDR1 MNHNY and CDR2 SVGAGI (reference sequence). Deletions cut 2 bases from V and 7 bases from J, with 6 bases between. The CDR3 region has the DNA TGTGCCAGCAGTTACGTGCAAAATTCACCCCTCCACTTT. Protein: CASSYVQNSPLHF.

This sequence joins TRBV29-1 and TRBJ2-2, with unresolved D. CDR1 is SQVTM, CDR2 ANQGSEA, per germline. CDR3 size: 13 residues. CDR3 sequence reads: CSTGATNTGELFF. The CDR3 bases are TGCAGTACTGGAGCCACGAACACCGGGGAGCTGTTTTTT.

This clonotype was seen more than once but under ten times. V and J are TRBV25-1 and TRBJ2-5; tentatively, D is TRBD1 (5 bases). This CDR3 spans 14 amino acids. Per germline, CDR1 MGHDK and CDR2 SYGVNS. V was shortened by 4 bases and J by 5 bases, with 14 bases between the two germline ends. CDR3 nucleotide sequence: TGTGCCAGCAGTGCCAGGGTAGGCCGGGAGACCCAGTACTTC. Its protein product is CASSARVGRETQYF.

V gene TRBV10-2 combines with J gene TRBJ2-1; D unclear. This CDR3 has 11 residues. V was pared by 11 bases and J by 8 bases, with 13 bases between. The germline V gene has CDR1 WSHSY and CDR2 SAAADI. Here the CDR3 DNA reads TGCGCCGTCAGATTTACCGATGAGCAGTTCTTC. Translating it yields CAVRFTDEQFF.